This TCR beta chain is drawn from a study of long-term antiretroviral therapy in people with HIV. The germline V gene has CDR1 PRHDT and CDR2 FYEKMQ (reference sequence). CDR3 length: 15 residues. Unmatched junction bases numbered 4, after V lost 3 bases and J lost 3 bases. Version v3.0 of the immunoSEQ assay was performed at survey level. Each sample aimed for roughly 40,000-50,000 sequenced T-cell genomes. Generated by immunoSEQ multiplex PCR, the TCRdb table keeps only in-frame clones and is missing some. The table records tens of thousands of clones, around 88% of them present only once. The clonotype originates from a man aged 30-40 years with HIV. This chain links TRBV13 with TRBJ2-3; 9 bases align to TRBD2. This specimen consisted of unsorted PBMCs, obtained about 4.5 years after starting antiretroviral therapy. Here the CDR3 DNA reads TGTGCCAGCAGCTTTAGCGGGGGAACGACAGATACGCAGTATTTT. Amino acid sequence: CASSFSGGTTDTQYF.